This T cell receptor beta chain was retrieved from a study of blood T cell repertoires in COVID-19. In the authors' workflow: Estimation of nucleated cell counts relied on the amplification of reference gene primers. Data came from immunoSEQ multiplex PCR; TCRdb stores just in-frame clones and leaves some out. D and trimming were read from the DNA, whereas the V and J calls and clone size are those reported in that table. The table has roughly 130,000 clones, approximately 80% seen once. Trimming left V 2 bases short and J 9 bases short, with 11 bases between. The V gene's germline CDR1 is ENHRY and CDR2 SYGVKD. CDR3 length: 14 residues. The sample holds one count of this clone.

The receptor comes from a man in his fifties who had recovered from COVID-19. This rearrangement joins TRBV10-3 to TRBJ1-6; D may be TRBD1 (5 bases). Sequenced: PBMCs or T cells enriched from blood (not recorded which). CDR3 loop: CAISEPGGGSPLHF. In DNA form, the CDR3 reads TGTGCCATCAGTGAGCCCGGGGGTGGTTCACCCCTCCACTTT.